Following are 16 T cell receptor beta chains from one sample sequenced in a study of T cell repertoires in cytomegalovirus infection. Their recognized antigens are unknown. From the reads, TCRdb called clonotypes with MiXCR, one entry per CDR3 protein. This table has some 270,000 distinct CDR3 sequences, 20% to 25% appearing once. Specimen: cultured PBMCs, collected from culture after CMV antigen stimulation. These receptors came from a human donor in good health (CMV status not recorded). Some clones in this sample may be carry-over from other donors' samples.

This clonotype came up many times. The rearrangement joins TRBV7-2 to TRBJ2-3; no clear D. CDR1 is SGHTA and CDR2 is FQGNSA in the germline V gene. Trimming shortened V by 5 bases and J by 5 bases, and 8 bases separated the two germline ends. The CDR3 has 12 residues. In DNA, the CDR3 is TGTGCCAGCAGCGATCCGAGAGATACGCAGTATTTT. Its protein is CASSDPRDTQYF.

The chain carries TRBV12-3 or TRBV12-4 and TRBJ2-3, with 8 positions matching TRBD2. There are 15 residues in the CDR3. Trimming removed 7 bases from V and 3 bases from J; junction bases left unmatched: 9. CDR3 region: CASMGLDELTDTQYF. DNA for the CDR3: TGTGCCAGCATGGGACTAGATGAGTTGACAGATACGCAGTATTTT.

The chain links TRBV29-1 to TRBJ2-2, with TRBD2 matching 9 bases. The J segment lost 6 bases and the V segment lost 7 bases, leaving 9 bases of the junction unmatched. Germline CDR1 SQVTM, CDR2 ANQGSEA. The length of the CDR3 is 14 residues. The CDR3, as DNA: TGCAGCGCCGGAGGGCTAGCGGGACCCGGGGAGCTGTTTTTT. This translates into CSAGGLAGPGELFF.

The gene calls are TRBV18 and TRBJ2-7, with D perhaps TRBD1 (5 bases). Per germline, CDR1 KGHSH and CDR2 LQKENI. The ends were cut back, 4 bases at V and 3 bases at J, with 10 bases in the middle. The CDR3 has 13 residues. CDR3 protein: CASSQGFDYEQYV. CDR3 bases: TGTGCCAGCTCACAGGGGTTTGACTACGAGCAGTACGTC.

The chain employs TRBV20-1 and TRBJ1-1; TRBD1 is a possible D gene (5 bases). Germline CDR1 reads DFQATT; CDR2 reads SNEGSKA (reference sequence). V lost 3 bases to trimming and J lost 5 bases, with 13 bases between them. The CDR3 totals 13 residues. CDR3 DNA sequence: TGCAGTGCTAGCGGGGGGGGAACGACTGAAGCTTTCTTT. It yields the protein CSASGGGTTEAFF.

The chain has TRBV20-1 and TRBJ2-1, with D maybe TRBD1 (6 bases). CDR3 length equals 14 residues. Looked up from germline, CDR1 is DFQATT and CDR2 is SNEGSKA (reference sequence). The V and J ends lost 3 bases and 8 bases respectively, with 17 bases between them. CDR3 sequence (DNA): TGCAGTGCTAGTGGGCGCAGGGGAGCCTATGAGCAGTTCTTC. It encodes CSASGRRGAYEQFF.

A note on this clonotype: A much larger clonotype is one base distant, so this may be a read error. J is TRBJ2-2 and V is TRBV7-2; TRBD2 matches at 12 bases. Germline-derived CDR1 and CDR2 are SGHTA and FQGNSA. This CDR3 has 16 amino acids. The DNA of the CDR3 is TGTGCCAGCAGCCCTACTAGCGGGAGGCTCGGCGGGGAGCTGTATTTT. Amino acid sequence: CASSPTSGRLGGELYF.

This chain uses TRBV4-3 with TRBJ2-5; D gene ambiguous. Trimming removed 0 bases at V and 6 bases at J, with 17 bases between. The germline gives CDR1 LGHNA, CDR2 YSLEER. This CDR3 comprises 16 residues. The CDR3 spells CASSQDAEAIYQTQYF. The DNA for the CDR3 is TGCGCCAGCAGCCAAGATGCCGAGGCCATATATCAGACCCAGTACTTC.

This clonotype showed up just a few times. A much larger clonotype is one base distant, so this may be a read error. The rearrangement joins TRBV12-3 or TRBV12-4 to TRBJ1-3; weak D call: TRBD1 (6 bases). This CDR3 region has 15 residues. The CDR3 region is CASSPQGFSGNAIYF. Here the CDR3 DNA reads TGTGCCAGCAGCCCACAGGGCTTCTCTGGAAACGCCATATATTTT.

The sample holds a few counts of this clonotype. The chain is built from TRBV15 and TRBJ2-1; D gene ambiguous. Germline V gene lookup returns CDR1 LNHNV and CDR2 YYDKDF (reference sequence). The CDR3 length is 16 residues. Trimming took 1 base from V and 5 from J, leaving 15 bases between them. In nucleotides, the CDR3 is TGTGCCACCAGCAGAGCTTTGGCTACCCCGAACAATGAGCAGTTCTTC. Protein sequence: CATSRALATPNNEQFF.

The chain recombines TRBV7-2 with TRBJ1-2, with D tentatively TRBD1 (5 bases). The germline CDR1 and CDR2 sequences are SGHTA and FQGNSA. Deletions cut 0 bases from V and 3 bases from J, with 5 bases between. This CDR3 has 13 residues. CDR3 amino acids: CASSLAGHYGYTF. CDR3 nucleotides: TGTGCCAGCAGCTTAGCGGGGCACTATGGCTACACCTTC.

This rearrangement joins TRBV6-1 to TRBJ2-7; D is unresolved. V gave up 5 bases and J gave up 6 bases, with 14 bases separating them. Germline CDR1 reads MNHNS; CDR2 reads SASEGT. This CDR3 region has 13 residues. Here the CDR3 reads CASSLGLRFEQYV. CDR3 coding DNA: TGTGCCAGCAGTCTGGGCCTCAGGTTCGAGCAGTACGTC.

J is TRBJ2-3 and V is TRBV13, with D possibly being TRBD2 (6 bases). This CDR3 comprises 17 residues. Germline loops: CDR1 PRHDT, CDR2 FYEKMQ (reference sequence). The ends were cut back, 1 base at V and 0 bases at J, with 14 bases in the middle. The CDR3 DNA reads as TGTGCCAGCAGCTTAGTAAGGGGAGGCTATAGCACAGATACGCAGTATTTT. Encoded protein: CASSLVRGGYSTDTQYF.

This clonotype was recorded a few times. The chain recombines TRBV5-1 with TRBJ2-1, with 9 bases that match TRBD2. The CDR3 runs to 16 residues. In germline, CDR1 is SGHRS, CDR2 YFSETQ. J was trimmed by 2 bases and V by 6 bases; bases with no gene match: 9. The CDR3 bases are TGCGCCAGCAAAGTTCGGGTAGCGGGAGCCTACAATGAGCAGTTCTTC. Translation: CASKVRVAGAYNEQFF.

This clonotype was picked up many times. This chain uses TRBV5-6 with TRBJ2-7; perhaps D is TRBD1 or TRBD2 (6 bases each). Trimming cost V 0 bases and J 5 bases, with 9 bases left between them. The CDR3 is made up of 13 amino acids. In germline, CDR1 is SGHDT, CDR2 YYEEEE. The CDR3 here is CASSLDGGDEQYV. CDR3 bases: TGTGCCAGCAGCTTGGACGGGGGCGACGAGCAGTACGTC.

The chain carries TRBV12-3 or TRBV12-4 and TRBJ2-5; 16 bases line up with TRBD2. The V gene end was trimmed by 5 bases and the J gene end by 5 bases; junction bases not matched to a gene: 5. The CDR3 has 16 residues. The CDR3 bases are TGTGCCAGCAGTGAGGGACTAGCGGGAGGGTGGGAGACCCAGTACTTC. It is translated as CASSEGLAGGWETQYF.